The 32 T cell receptor beta chains given below trace back to one sample, sequenced in a study of T cells in Graves' hyperthyroidism and ophthalmopathy. TCR beta CDR3 sequences were amplified from RNA transcripts. TCR CDR3 underwent first-round RT-PCR with the HTBI primer set. TCRdb used MiXCR to reprocess the multiplex PCR reads, holding one entry per CDR3 protein. The sample contains about 420,000 distinct CDR3 sequences, 12% to 15% of which appear only once. Sequencing used blood. Receptor source: a woman in her late teens or twenties with Graves' hyperthyroidism.

This clonotype was observed at least ten times. The chain combines TRBV28 with TRBJ1-4, with D uncertain. Germline V gene lookup returns CDR1 MDHEN and CDR2 SYDVKM. Trimming removed 7 bases at V and 4 bases at J, with 10 bases between. CDR3 length: 13 amino acids. The CDR3 loop reads CASIGSFNEKLFF. The CDR3 DNA sequence: TGTGCCAGCATTGGGAGTTTTAATGAAAAACTGTTTTTT.

The chain combines TRBV11-2 with TRBJ2-5; no definite D call. The germline V gene encodes CDR1 SGHAT and CDR2 FQNNGV. V shed 2 bases and J shed 5 bases, with 9 bases lying between them. CDR3 length equals 13 residues. The CDR3 loop is CASSLLRVETQYF. The CDR3 DNA reads TGTGCCAGCAGCTTATTAAGGGTCGAGACCCAGTACTTC.

This clonotype was seen many times. The V call is TRBV12-3 or TRBV12-4, the J call TRBJ2-7; no firm D call. The ends were cut back, 7 bases at V and 3 bases at J, with 10 bases in the middle. The CDR3 loop spans 12 amino acids. CDR3 loop: CASTQYGYEQYF. As DNA, the CDR3 is TGTGCCAGCACTCAATACGGCTACGAGCAGTACTTC.

This clonotype was observed many times. V and J are TRBV28 and TRBJ2-4; 7 bases fit TRBD1. The CDR3 consists of 17 residues. The germline V gene has CDR1 MDHEN and CDR2 SYDVKM. V lost 7 bases and J lost 0; bases outside the gene matches: 12. CDR3 protein: CASTVLQGNLAKNIQYF. The CDR3 nucleotides read TGTGCCAGCACGGTACTACAGGGGAACCTAGCCAAAAACATTCAGTACTTC.

This clonotype has a count of ten or more. V gene TRBV30 combines with J gene TRBJ2-1, with 8 bases identical to TRBD1. The length of the CDR3 is 13 residues. Germline V gives CDR1 GTSNPN, CDR2 SVGIG (reference sequence). Trimming removed 0 bases from V and 7 bases from J; junction bases left unmatched: 2. In DNA, the CDR3 is TGTGCCTGGAGTGTTCAGGGGGCGAATGAGCAGTTCTTC. Translated: CAWSVQGANEQFF.

Details on this clonotype: One end of the junction fails to match germline, which may point to a read error. The CDR3 is CASTSGYEQHF. The CDR3 DNA reads as TGTGCCAGCACCTCAGGGTACGAGCAGCACTTC. The chain is built from TRBV28 and TRBJ2-7; the D gene is possibly TRBD1 (5 bases). The CDR3 is 11 residues long. Germline V gene lookup returns CDR1 MDHEN and CDR2 SYDVKM. Looking up the rest from reference TRBV28 and TRBJ2-7 gives the full variable domain: DVKVTQSSRYLVKRTGEKVFLECVQDMDHENMFWYRQDPGLGLRLIYFSYDVKMKEKGDIPEGYSVSREKKERFSLILESASTNQTSMYLCASTSGYEQHFGPGTRLTVT.

The chain joins TRBV19 to TRBJ2-3; possibly TRBD1 for D (6 bases). The end of the DNA is better explained by TRBJ1-5, so the J call may be wrong. The germline CDR1 and CDR2 sequences are LNHDA and SQIVND (reference sequence). The CDR3 runs to 18 residues. The CDR3 is CASSMEEGGHLNTDTQHF. The DNA of the CDR3 is TGTGCCAGTAGTATGGAGGAGGGGGGGCACCTCAACACAGATACGCAGCATTTT.

This clonotype was seen repeatedly, ten times or more. This chain connects TRBV3-1 to TRBJ1-1; D gene unclear. Germline loops: CDR1 LGHDT, CDR2 YNNKEL (reference sequence). V gave up 0 bases and J gave up 3 bases, with 14 bases separating them. The CDR3 length is 16 residues. CDR3 sequence (DNA): TGTGCCAGCAGCCAAGACGTCGACTTTCCCTACACTGAAGCTTTCTTT. Translating it yields CASSQDVDFPYTEAFF.

J is TRBJ2-7 and V is TRBV27; tentative D call: TRBD1 (5 bases). CDR1 and CDR2 (germline): MNHEY, SMNVEV (reference sequence). CDR3 length equals 15 residues. V gave up 2 bases and J gave up 3 bases, with 14 bases separating them. Here the CDR3 DNA reads TGTGCCAGCAGTTTAATAAGGGGTCTCCACTACGAGCAGTACTTC. It yields the protein CASSLIRGLHYEQYF.

Ten or more counts support this clonotype. The V and J genes are TRBV6-1 and TRBJ1-4; perhaps TRBD1 as D (5 bases). The germline V gene encodes CDR1 MNHNS and CDR2 SASEGT. V was shortened by 5 bases and J by 7 bases, with 14 bases between the two germline ends. The CDR3 length is 14 residues. The CDR3 protein is CASSSDTWGEKLFF. In nucleotides, the CDR3 is TGTGCCAGCAGTTCGGACACCTGGGGTGAAAAACTGTTTTTT.

This clonotype was seen repeatedly, ten times or more. The rearrangement joins TRBV3-1 to TRBJ2-3, with D unclear. The CDR3 is 15 amino acids. Trimming pared 1 base from V and 6 bases from J, leaving 14 bases between. The germline CDR1 and CDR2 sequences are LGHDT and YNNKEL (reference sequence). The CDR3 DNA follows: TGTGCCAGCAGCCAAGTGTTACCAGGATGGGATACGCAGTATTTT. This encodes CASSQVLPGWDTQYF.

This clonotype came up many times. The V call is TRBV28, the J call TRBJ1-2, with 7 bases that match TRBD1. This CDR3 region has 15 residues. Germline V gives CDR1 MDHEN, CDR2 SYDVKM. Trimming took 3 bases from V and 0 from J; bases not matched to a gene: 4. CDR3 nucleotides: TGTGCCAGCAGTTTTGGAGGACAGGCTAACTATGGCTACACCTTC. Amino acids: CASSFGGQANYGYTF.

This clonotype was seen only a few times. The CDR3 DNA reads as TGTGCCAGCAGCGCAGGCATTGCTTTCACAGATACGCAGTATTTT. Protein sequence: CASSAGIAFTDTQYF. The chain uses TRBV7-9 and TRBJ2-3; D unresolved. Trimming removed 5 bases from V and 2 bases from J, with 14 bases in between. The length of the CDR3 is 15 residues. Germline V lookup: CDR1 SEHNR, CDR2 FQNEAQ (reference sequence).

This clonotype was counted at least ten times. V and J are TRBV29-1 and TRBJ1-1; D call uncertain. Germline V gene data show CDR1 as SQVTM and CDR2 as ANQGSEA. V was cut by 2 bases and J by 1 base, with 8 bases left in between. This CDR3 spans 13 amino acids. The CDR3 here is CSVEYYRNTEAFF. In DNA, the CDR3 is TGCAGCGTTGAATATTACAGGAACACTGAAGCTTTCTTT.

This clonotype was recorded a few times. The chain recombines TRBV6-5 with TRBJ2-7, with D hard to call. The germline gives CDR1 MNHEY, CDR2 SVGAGI. This CDR3 region has 15 residues. V lost 2 bases and J 4 bases, leaving 15 bases between the germline ends. The CDR3 loop is CASSYPTHKTYEQYF. The CDR3, as DNA: TGTGCCAGCAGTTACCCCACCCATAAAACGTACGAGCAGTACTTC.

This clonotype appeared many times. This chain joins TRBV12-3 or TRBV12-4 and TRBJ1-6; the D gene is possibly TRBD1 (5 bases). V was trimmed by 3 bases and J by 5 bases, leaving 8 bases between them. The CDR3 is 14 residues long. The DNA of the CDR3 is TGTGCCAGCAGTTTCAACAGGAATAATTCACCCCTCCACTTT. As protein: CASSFNRNNSPLHF.

This clonotype was seen a handful of times. This chain uses TRBV14 with TRBJ1-2; D is ambiguous. This CDR3 region has 16 residues. The V end was cut by 4 bases, the J end by 3 bases, with 18 bases between. Germline lookup yields CDR1 SGHDN and CDR2 FVKESK. CDR3 loop: CASSPLTGFRDYGYTF. Written as DNA, the CDR3 is TGTGCCAGCAGCCCCCTTACCGGGTTTCGGGACTATGGCTACACCTTC.

The chain employs TRBV2 and TRBJ2-3; TRBD2 aligns across 7 bases. J gave up 0 bases and V 8 bases, and 11 bases lay outside the gene matches. The CDR3 covers 16 residues. From germline, CDR1 is SNHLY and CDR2 FYNNEI. This CDR3 is CASGGVGGRSTDTQYF. The CDR3 region has the DNA TGTGCCAGCGGGGGGGTGGGAGGGCGTAGCACAGATACGCAGTATTTT.

In this sample, this clonotype turned up many times. The V gene is TRBV2, the J gene TRBJ1-1; D is unclear. Trimming cost V 10 bases and J 0 bases, with 9 bases left between them. The CDR3 is made up of 12 amino acids. The germline gives CDR1 SNHLY, CDR2 FYNNEI. This CDR3 is CAIATVNTEAFF. CDR3 DNA sequence: TGTGCCATTGCGACCGTGAACACTGAAGCTTTCTTT.

Many counts were recorded for this clonotype. This rearrangement joins TRBV2 to TRBJ2-7; TRBD1 aligns across 12 bases. Trimming took 7 bases from V and 4 from J; bases not matched to a gene: 5. The CDR3 is 14 amino acids. Germline loops: CDR1 SNHLY, CDR2 FYNNEI. The CDR3 spells CASIRDRGRYEQYF. The CDR3 DNA sequence: TGTGCCAGCATCCGGGACAGGGGGCGGTACGAGCAGTACTTC.

This clonotype was counted ten times or more. The rearrangement links TRBV6-1 to TRBJ2-7, with D possibly TRBD1 on 6 matching bases. The germline V gene encodes CDR1 MNHNS and CDR2 SASEGT. V was shortened by 5 bases and J by 6 bases, with 8 bases between the two germline ends. This CDR3 has 11 residues. CDR3 nucleotides: TGTGCCAGCAGTTGGGGGCTCGAGCAGTACTTC. It encodes CASSWGLEQYF.

In its sample, this clonotype was seen many times. The chain uses TRBV28 and TRBJ1-1, with unresolved D. The CDR3 has 15 amino acids. The germline V and J ends were trimmed by 8 bases and 4 bases, with 20 bases remaining between them. Germline V CDR1 and CDR2: MDHEN, SYDVKM. CDR3 sequence (DNA): TGTGCCAGCGGAAACCGCCTTTTGGGAGTCACTGAAGCTTTCTTT. Residues: CASGNRLLGVTEAFF.

This clonotype appeared many times. This chain joins TRBV18 and TRBJ2-1, with TRBD1 identical over 10 bases. Germline V CDR1 and CDR2: KGHSH, LQKENI. Unmatched junction bases numbered 8, after V lost 0 bases and J lost 9 bases. The CDR3 spans 16 residues. The CDR3 spells CASSPPGTGEGGEQFF. The DNA of the CDR3 is TGTGCCAGCTCACCACCCGGGACAGGGGAAGGGGGTGAGCAGTTCTTC.

The V call is TRBV27, the J call TRBJ1-1; no clear D. V was trimmed by 4 bases and J by 4 bases, leaving 31 bases between them. In germline, CDR1 is MNHEY, CDR2 SMNVEV (reference sequence). CDR3 length equals 20 residues. CDR3 DNA sequence: TGTGCCAGCAGTTATTTCCCAAAGCCGAGGGTCGACCCTAGTGGCACTGAAGCTTTCTTT. Protein product: CASSYFPKPRVDPSGTEAFF.

This clonotype was observed many times. The chain is built from TRBV7-8 and TRBJ2-7, with D perhaps matching TRBD2 (6 bases). The CDR3 extends over 14 amino acids. Per the germline V gene, CDR1 is SGHVS and CDR2 is FQNEAQ. The ends were cut back, 2 bases at V and 2 bases at J, with 10 bases in the middle. CDR3 sequence reads: CASSLRGSAYEQYF. DNA of the CDR3: TGTGCCAGCAGCTTACGGGGGTCGGCCTACGAGCAGTACTTC.

This clonotype was counted many times. This chain joins TRBV20-1 and TRBJ1-1; D gene uncertain. CDR3 length: 14 residues. V lost 4 bases and J lost 1, with 13 bases in between. Germline CDR1 DFQATT, CDR2 SNEGSKA (reference sequence). The CDR3 DNA reads as TGCAGTGCTAACGGGGAGGTGAGGAACACTGAAGCTTTCTTT. Translated: CSANGEVRNTEAFF.

The chain combines TRBV24-1 with TRBJ2-2; D is uncertain. The CDR3 runs to 12 residues. Germline CDR1 and CDR2: KGHDR and SFDVKD. The V gene lost 5 bases and the J gene lost 3 bases, with 3 bases spanning the gap. In DNA form, the CDR3 reads TGTGCCACCAGTGGCCACACCGGGGAGCTGTTTTTT. It translates to CATSGHTGELFF.

The table lists this clonotype with many counts. The chain couples TRBV7-6 to TRBJ2-7, with TRBD2 as a possible D gene (6 bases). CDR3 length: 15 amino acids. Trimming shortened V by 1 base and J by 5 bases, and 15 bases separated the two germline ends. Germline CDR1 and CDR2: SGHVS and FNYEAQ. This chain's CDR3 is CASSLGSSGADEQYF. The CDR3 DNA is TGTGCCAGCAGCTTAGGATCGTCGGGAGCCGACGAGCAGTACTTC.

This clonotype showed up many times. This chain uses TRBV29-1 with TRBJ2-1; 12 nucleotides align to TRBD2. Germline CDR1 SQVTM, CDR2 ANQGSEA. The CDR3 covers 15 residues. The trim removed 3 bases at V and 6 bases at J, leaving 6 bases unmatched. The CDR3: CSVEVSSGRANEQFF. CDR3 nucleotide sequence: TGCAGCGTTGAGGTGTCTAGCGGGAGGGCCAATGAGCAGTTCTTC.

This clonotype showed up just a few times. V gene TRBV2 combines with J gene TRBJ1-5; the match to TRBD1 covers 11 bases. The J segment lost 7 bases and the V segment lost 7 bases, leaving 6 bases of the junction unmatched. Germline V lookup: CDR1 SNHLY, CDR2 FYNNEI. The CDR3 is 14 amino acids. CDR3 amino acids: CASTGTGGAQPQHF. The DNA for the CDR3 is TGTGCCAGCACTGGGACAGGGGGGGCGCAGCCCCAGCATTTT.

The chain has TRBV9 and TRBJ2-1; D may be TRBD2 (6 bases). This CDR3 spans 12 amino acids. Germline V gene data show CDR1 as SGDLS and CDR2 as YYNGEE. V lost 3 bases to trimming and J lost 7 bases, with 8 bases between them. The CDR3, as DNA: TGTGCCAGCAGCGGACTAGGTAATGAGCAGTTCTTC. Its protein is CASSGLGNEQFF.

This clonotype was observed many times. The CDR3 reads CASKTQGRGAGELFF. The CDR3 bases are TGTGCCAGCAAAACACAGGGGAGAGGGGCCGGGGAGCTGTTTTTT. This chain uses TRBV6-1 with TRBJ2-2; 7 nucleotides align to TRBD1. This CDR3 spans 15 amino acids. The germline V gene encodes CDR1 MNHNS and CDR2 SASEGT. The ends lost 7 bases at V and 6 bases at J; junction bases unmatched: 11.